This TCR beta chain emerged from a study of response to subunit inactivated influenza vaccine. V was cut by 1 base and J by 2 bases, with 17 bases left in between. In germline, CDR1 is LNHDA, CDR2 SQIVND (reference sequence). CDR3 length: 18 amino acids. A remark on this clonotype: Its specificity is unknown.

TCRdb redid the calling of the RT-PCR reads with MiXCR, one entry per CDR3 protein. The sample shows fewer than 600,000 distinct CDR3 sequences, roughly 7.9% of them seen only once. Study conclusions and caveats: T cells newly recruited by each seasonal influenza vaccination are few, the authors suggested.

Sequencing used PBMCs from blood, obtained 23 to 25 months after vaccination. This receptor was taken from a man between 50 and 75 years old who received an inactivated influenza vaccine. The chain employs TRBV19 and TRBJ2-2; tentative D call: TRBD2 (6 bases). CDR3 loop: CASSIVAAGRPNTGELFF. The DNA of the CDR3 is TGTGCCAGTAGTATAGTTGCCGCGGGGAGACCCAACACCGGGGAGCTGTTTTTT.